This TCR beta chain was profiled in a study of blood T cells in healthy people across ages. For the second PCR, which ran for about 7 to 12 cycles, a sample-barcoded 5' primer and a J-beta primer mix were used. TCRdb reprocessed the 5' RACE reads with MiXCR, giving one entry per CDR3 protein. The sample holds about 680,000 distinct CDR3 sequences, around half seen once. The study's findings and limits: PBMCs went unsorted, and a conclusive naive versus antigen-experienced comparison was therefore prevented.

The ends were cut back, 10 bases at V and 1 base at J, with 13 bases in the middle. CDR1 and CDR2 from the germline V gene are ENHRY and SYGVKD. This CDR3 has 13 residues. The table lists this clonotype with a few counts. Antigen specificity is unknown. This TCR derives from a woman in her fifties or sixties in good health. V and J are TRBV10-3 and TRBJ1-1, with TRBD1 as a possible D gene (6 bases). Sequencing was done on a sample of blood. The CDR3 DNA reads TGTGCCACTCGGGGGGCGGGGAACACTGAAGCTTTCTTT. Amino acids: CATRGAGNTEAFF.